This entry is about one T cell receptor beta chain. The antigen remains unidentified. The CDR3 covers 13 residues. Between the trimmed V and J ends, which lost 3 bases and 2 bases, there was a span of 5 bases. The sample is drawn from a study of response to subunit inactivated influenza vaccine. Points from the study as a whole: Few new T cells, the authors suggested, are recruited by each seasonal influenza vaccination.

A single record per CDR3 protein comes from TCRdb applying MiXCR to the RT-PCR reads. The sample lists 500,000 or so distinct CDR3 sequences, approximately 15% seen once, with approximately 3% in the top ten. This TCR came from a man aged 50 to 69 who received an inactivated influenza vaccine. The chain carries TRBV12-3 or TRBV12-4 and TRBJ2-1; D call uncertain. Sequencing was performed on CD4+ T cells sorted from PBMCs, taken about 23 months after vaccination. Written as DNA, the CDR3 is TGTGCCAGCAGTTTCCCCCCCTACAATGAGCAGTTCTTC. The encoded protein is CASSFPPYNEQFF.